Following are 30 T cell receptor beta chains from one sample sequenced in a study of cytomegalovirus exposure and HLA in healthy donors. Generated by immunoSEQ multiplex PCR, the TCRdb table keeps only in-frame clones and is missing some. The sample has over 150,000 clones; around 96% are singletons. The sequenced sample consisted of PBMCs. These receptors all come from a woman under 30 in good health and CMV-seronegative.

This clone was recorded only once. In DNA, the CDR3 is TGTGCCAGCAGCTCCCCAGTAGCCAAAAACATTCAGTACTTC. Translating it yields CASSSPVAKNIQYF. The chain couples TRBV7-9 to TRBJ2-4; unclear D gene. The V gene lost 4 bases and the J gene lost 0 bases, with 7 bases spanning the gap. In germline, CDR1 is SEHNR, CDR2 FQNEAQ (reference sequence). CDR3 size: 14 residues.

The chain combines TRBV18 with TRBJ1-5; D remains unclear. Trimming cost V 2 bases and J 1 base, with 6 bases left between them. The germline V gene encodes CDR1 KGHSH and CDR2 LQKENI. The CDR3 has 14 residues. CDR3 region: CASSPGLSNQPQHF. The CDR3 DNA reads TGTGCCAGCTCACCAGGCCTCAGCAATCAGCCCCAGCATTTT.

The chain recombines TRBV7-3 with TRBJ2-1; 8 bases line up with TRBD2. The J segment lost 3 bases and the V segment lost 5 bases, leaving 6 bases of the junction unmatched. The germline V gene encodes CDR1 SGHTA and CDR2 FQGTGA. CDR3 length equals 15 residues. CDR3 DNA sequence: TGTGCCAGCAGCCTAAGCGGGGGAAACTACAATGAGCAGTTCTTC. Amino acid sequence: CASSLSGGNYNEQFF.

This chain uses TRBV21-1 with TRBJ2-7; TRBD1 was called by the table and not checked on the DNA. TRBV21-1 is shown as a pseudogene. This CDR3 spans 16 amino acids. CDR3 bases: TGTGCCAGCAGCAAGCGCTTACAGGGTTGTCGGAACGAGCAGTACTTC. Translating gives CASSKRLQGCRNEQYF.

The rearrangement joins TRBV5-3 to TRBJ2-7, with 10 bases that match TRBD2. TRBV5-3 is an ORF for which the function is uncertain. V was clipped by 0 bases and J by 5 bases; unmatched bases: 11. The CDR3 is 17 residues long. Here the CDR3 reads CARSLGASGGVHDEQYF. The DNA for the CDR3 is TGTGCCAGAAGCTTGGGAGCTAGCGGGGGAGTCCACGACGAGCAGTACTTC.

The chain links TRBV5-1 to TRBJ2-7, with TRBD1 matching over 7 bases. With 2 bases clipped from V and 4 bases from J, the junction kept 6 bases outside the gene matches. The germline CDR1 and CDR2 sequences are SGHRS and YFSETQ. The CDR3 has 14 residues. CDR3 in DNA: TGCGCCAGCAGCTTTTCGGGACAGCTTTACGAGCAGTACTTC. This sequence encodes CASSFSGQLYEQYF.

V usage is TRBV9 and J usage is TRBJ2-1, with D unresolved. The CDR3 runs to 13 residues. Germline lookup yields CDR1 SGDLS and CDR2 YYNGEE. Trimming removed 0 bases at V and 5 bases at J, with 6 bases between. The CDR3 loop is CASSVDRDNEQFF. CDR3 DNA: TGTGCCAGCAGCGTAGACAGAGACAATGAGCAGTTCTTC.

This chain uses TRBV14 with TRBJ2-7; TRBD2 matches 14 bases. The length of the CDR3 is 19 residues. Germline CDR1 SGHDN, CDR2 FVKESK. With V trimmed by 4 bases and J by 3 bases, 14 bases remained unmatched. CDR3 coding DNA: TGTGCCAGCAGCCCCAGTTGGACTAGCGGGGGGAACCCTCTCTACGAGCAGTACTTC. Amino acid sequence: CASSPSWTSGGNPLYEQYF.

The chain couples TRBV7-9 to TRBJ2-7, with D possibly being TRBD1 (5 bases). This CDR3 has 15 amino acids. The ends were cut back, 7 bases at V and 0 bases at J, with 16 bases in the middle. Germline CDR1 SEHNR, CDR2 FQNEAQ (reference sequence). The CDR3 DNA reads as TGTGCCAGCATCTGGGGCCCCTCTGACTCCTACGAGCAGTACTTC. Translated, it gives CASIWGPSDSYEQYF. Looking up the rest from reference TRBV7-9 and TRBJ2-7 gives the full variable domain: DTGVSQNPRHKITKRGQNVTFRCDPISEHNRLYWYRQTLGQGPEFLTYFQNEAQLEKSRLLSDRFSAERPKGSFSTLEIQRTEQGDSAMYLCASIWGPSDSYEQYFGPGTRLTVT.

This clone was recorded once. The V gene is TRBV5-4, the J gene TRBJ2-6; D remains unclear. The germline V gene has CDR1 SGHNT and CDR2 YYREEE (reference sequence). With 0 bases removed from V and 1 base from J, the gap between germline ends came to 5 bases. This CDR3 comprises 15 residues. The chain's CDR3 is CASSLERSGANVLTF. The CDR3 nucleotides are TGTGCCAGCAGCTTGGAGAGGTCTGGGGCCAACGTCCTGACTTTC.

The chain links TRBV27 to TRBJ1-2; 10 nucleotides match TRBD1. V was pared by 9 bases and J by 10 bases, with 11 bases of the junction left unmatched. This CDR3 region has 13 residues. Germline-derived CDR1 and CDR2 are MNHEY and SMNVEV (reference sequence). CDR3: CASLGGGQGYYTF. The CDR3 DNA follows: TGTGCCAGTCTCGGGGGGGGACAGGGGTACTACACCTTC.

V is TRBV4-2 and J is TRBJ2-2; 9 positions match TRBD2. This CDR3 has 16 residues. With 4 bases clipped from V and 7 bases from J, the junction kept 10 bases outside the gene matches. Germline CDR1 reads LGHNA; CDR2 reads YNFKEQ. CDR3 coding DNA: TGTGCCAGCAGCCGTAGGCTAGCGGGGCGGAGCGGGGAGCTGTTTTTT. Translated, it gives CASSRRLAGRSGELFF.

The J gene is TRBJ2-1, the V gene TRBV5-8, with TRBD2 matching 8 bases. This CDR3 comprises 15 residues. CDR1 is SGHTS and CDR2 is YDEGEE in the germline V gene. The V gene end was trimmed by 0 bases and the J gene end by 6 bases; junction bases not matched to a gene: 5. As DNA, the CDR3 is TGTGCCAGCAGCTTGGTTGTCGGGGGGGGCAATGAGCAGTTCTTC. It yields the protein CASSLVVGGGNEQFF.

This chain uses TRBV7-3 with TRBJ1-5; 7 nucleotides align to TRBD1. The CDR3 extends over 15 amino acids. Trimming cost V 5 bases and J 5 bases; bases outside gene matches: 9. Germline CDR1 and CDR2: SGHTA and FQGTGA. The CDR3 nucleotides read TGTGCCAGCAGCGGGAAACAGGGGTCGGATCAGCCCCAGCATTTT. Encoded protein: CASSGKQGSDQPQHF.

V usage is TRBV6-5 and J usage is TRBJ1-1, with D possibly being TRBD1 (5 bases). The CDR3 is made up of 14 amino acids. Germline lookup yields CDR1 MNHEY and CDR2 SVGAGI. V was pared by 7 bases and J by 0 bases, with 12 bases between. The CDR3 region is CASTQTEMNTEAFF. The CDR3 coding sequence is TGTGCCAGCACTCAGACAGAGATGAACACTGAAGCTTTCTTT.

This clone occurred a few times. Within the sample, other DNA sequences also encode this same CDR3. V gene TRBV4-2 combines with J gene TRBJ2-3, with 10 bases fitting TRBD2. J lost 5 bases, V lost 1 base, and 6 bases had no gene match. Germline V gene lookup returns CDR1 LGHNA and CDR2 YNFKEQ. This CDR3 comprises 16 residues. CDR3 loop: CASSQALAGAGDTQYF. The CDR3 nucleotides are TGTGCCAGCAGCCAAGCTCTAGCGGGGGCCGGAGATACGCAGTATTTT.

The chain uses TRBV5-1 and TRBJ1-1; D uncertain. Between the trimmed V and J ends, which lost 0 bases and 1 base, there was a span of 7 bases. Germline V gene lookup returns CDR1 SGHRS and CDR2 YFSETQ. This CDR3 is built from 14 residues. The CDR3 region has the DNA TGCGCCAGCAGCTTGGTGGCAGGGAACACTGAAGCTTTCTTT. It translates to CASSLVAGNTEAFF.

The chain has TRBV20-1 and TRBJ2-7; perhaps TRBD1 as D (5 bases). The V and J ends lost 5 bases and 6 bases respectively, with 8 bases between them. The germline V gene has CDR1 DFQATT and CDR2 SNEGSKA (reference sequence). The CDR3 spans 10 residues. The CDR3 nucleotides are TGCAGTGCTGGACAATCCGAGCAGTACTTC. This encodes CSAGQSEQYF.

This rearrangement joins TRBV10-3 to TRBJ2-3, with D perhaps matching TRBD1 (5 bases). V was pared by 3 bases and J by 6 bases, with 22 bases between. The CDR3 extends over 17 amino acids. CDR1 is ENHRY, CDR2 SYGVKD, per germline. The CDR3 here is CAISDLPDQGHRDTQYF. The DNA of the CDR3 is TGTGCCATCAGTGACCTGCCGGATCAGGGTCACAGGGATACGCAGTATTTT.

CDR3: CASNRDRGTGELFF. In DNA form, the CDR3 reads TGTGCCAGCAACCGGGACAGGGGCACCGGGGAGCTGTTTTTT. The chain carries TRBV2 and TRBJ2-2, with 10 bases that match TRBD1. The germline V gene encodes CDR1 SNHLY and CDR2 FYNNEI. With V trimmed by 7 bases and J by 4 bases, 3 bases remained unmatched. The CDR3 extends over 14 amino acids.

This rearrangement joins TRBV30 to TRBJ2-7; 8 bases fit TRBD1. CDR3 size: 14 residues. V shed 2 bases, J shed 2 bases, and the junction held 5 bases outside the gene matches. The germline V gene has CDR1 GTSNPN and CDR2 SVGIG (reference sequence). CDR3 residues: CAWSPRTGTYEQYF. The CDR3 DNA follows: TGTGCCTGGAGTCCCCGGACAGGGACCTACGAGCAGTACTTC.

This clone showed up just once. V gene TRBV4-1 combines with J gene TRBJ2-1; 7 bases agree with TRBD2. CDR1 and CDR2 (germline): MGHRA, YSYEKL. V trimming: 4 bases; J trimming: 6 bases; junction bases outside the gene matches: 9. This CDR3 comprises 15 residues. The CDR3 region is CASSRGDPGGNEQFF. The CDR3 DNA sequence: TGCGCCAGCAGCCGCGGGGACCCGGGGGGCAATGAGCAGTTCTTC.

With respect to this clone: At one of its ends the junction is not consistent with the germline gene, which may arise from a read error. V gene TRBV7-7 combines with J gene TRBJ2-3; 9 bases are shared with TRBD1. The CDR3 consists of 14 residues. Germline V lookup: CDR1 SSHAT, CDR2 FNYEAQ (reference sequence). The CDR3 DNA reads as TGTGCTAGCAGCTTGACAGGGGGGGCAGATACGCAGTATTTT. It codes for CASSLTGGADTQYF.

This sequence joins TRBV19 and TRBJ1-5, with D maybe TRBD1 (5 bases). CDR3 length: 15 amino acids. Germline lookup yields CDR1 LNHDA and CDR2 SQIVND (reference sequence). V was cut by 8 bases and J by 7 bases, with 21 bases left in between. CDR3 DNA sequence: TGTGCCAGTTCCCGGGGCACGCGGGGGATGCAGCCCCAGCATTTT. Its protein product is CASSRGTRGMQPQHF.

The rearrangement joins TRBV7-4 to TRBJ2-1, with 7 positions matching TRBD1. CDR3 length equals 14 residues. In germline, CDR1 is SGHVT, CDR2 SQSDAQ. The CDR3 loop reads CPNLGGFSYNEQFF. The CDR3 bases are TGTCCCAATTTAGGGGGCTTTAGCTACAATGAGCAGTTCTTC.

J is TRBJ2-5 and V is TRBV30, with TRBD2 identical over 13 bases. The CDR3 is made up of 14 amino acids. The V segment lost 3 bases and the J segment 3 bases; nucleotides outside the gene matches: 1. In germline, CDR1 is GTSNPN, CDR2 SVGIG (reference sequence). The CDR3 sequence: CAWRGLAGKETQYF. CDR3 sequence (DNA): TGTGCCTGGAGGGGACTAGCGGGGAAAGAGACCCAGTACTTC.

The rearrangement links TRBV7-9 to TRBJ1-1; no firm D call. Germline CDR1 SEHNR, CDR2 FQNEAQ (reference sequence). This CDR3 is 14 amino acids long. The V end was cut by 6 bases, the J end by 3 bases, with 14 bases between. For the CDR3, the DNA is TGTGCCAGCAGGCCCGGGATTGGGCACACTGAAGCTTTCTTT. Its protein is CASRPGIGHTEAFF.

The genes are TRBV10-3 and TRBJ2-5, with TRBD1 identical over 9 bases. Germline trimming cut 3 bases from V and 5 bases from J; bases unmatched to any gene: 4. The CDR3 consists of 14 residues. Germline V gene lookup returns CDR1 ENHRY and CDR2 SYGVKD. The CDR3, as DNA: TGTGCCATCAGTGATGGGACAGGGCAGGAGACCCAGTACTTC. Protein product: CAISDGTGQETQYF.

This chain links TRBV7-2 with TRBJ1-1, with a weak D call TRBD1 (5 bases). CDR1 SGHTA and CDR2 FQGNSA come from the germline V gene. Trimming removed 4 bases from V and 4 bases from J, with 10 bases in between. The CDR3 loop spans 13 amino acids. The CDR3 sequence: CASSSQGPTEAFF. The DNA for the CDR3 is TGTGCCAGCAGCTCCCAGGGTCCCACTGAAGCTTTCTTT.

The gene calls are TRBV18 and TRBJ1-3; the match to TRBD1 covers 7 bases. This CDR3 contains 16 residues. Germline V gives CDR1 KGHSH, CDR2 LQKENI. With V trimmed by 5 bases and J by 2 bases, 9 bases remained unmatched. This CDR3 reads CASSAAQGGPGNTIYF. DNA for the CDR3: TGTGCCAGCTCAGCCGCCCAGGGGGGCCCTGGAAACACCATATATTTT. The full variable domain, rest sourced from reference TRBV18 and TRBJ1-3, is NAGVMQNPRHLVRRRGQEARLRCSPMKGHSHVYWYRQLPEEGLKFMVYLQKENIIDESGMPKERFSAEFPKEGPSILRIQQVVRGDSAAYFCASSAAQGGPGNTIYFGEGSWLTVV.